The source of this T cell receptor beta chain is a study of blood T cell repertoires in COVID-19. At the level of the study: The United States, Italy and Spain provided the acute and convalescent COVID-19 samples. The analysed material was cDNA or gDNA that came from T cells, B-cell-depleted T cells, or PBMCs.

Trimming cost V 0 bases and J 9 bases; bases outside gene matches: 1. CDR1 SGHRS and CDR2 YFSETQ come from the germline V gene. This CDR3 is 13 amino acids long. Per the original methods: By means of reference gene primer amplification, nucleated cell counts were estimated. Clones were read by immunoSEQ multiplex PCR, and TCRdb kept only the in-frame ones, dropping some. The V and J calls and the clone size are those of that table, but D and trimming were determined from the DNA. The sample contains fewer than 250,000 clones, more than 85% of which appear only once. The TCR sequence derives from a man in his 60s with acute or convalescent COVID-19. Sequenced input: peripheral blood. The chain recombines TRBV5-1 with TRBJ2-1; TRBD1 agrees at 9 bases. As DNA, the CDR3 is TGCGCCAGCAGCTTGGAGACAGGGGGTGAGCAGTTCTTC. Protein: CASSLETGGEQFF.